This TCR beta chain was sequenced during a study of blood T cell repertoires in COVID-19. Trimming left V 0 bases short and J 1 base short, with 16 bases between. CDR1 and CDR2 from the germline V gene are SGHRS and YFSETQ. There are 17 residues in the CDR3. Sequencing used immunoSEQ multiplex PCR; TCRdb keeps in-frame clones, though not all of them. The data hold approximately 460,000 clones, with roughly 89% observed a single time. The source is a man younger than 30 with COVID-19, enrolled during active disease. The V and J genes are TRBV5-1 and TRBJ1-1; a weak D match, TRBD1 (5 bases). Sequenced input: peripheral blood. The CDR3 region has the DNA TGCGCCAGCAGCTTGGCCGGGAGGGGTACGGCGAACACTGAAGCTTTCTTT. Its translation is CASSLAGRGTANTEAFF.